A single sample gave rise to the 5 T cell receptor beta chains below, sequenced in a study of blood T cell repertoires in COVID-19. Data came from immunoSEQ multiplex PCR; TCRdb stores just in-frame clones and leaves some out. The sample lists tens of thousands of clones; about nine tenths were seen once. Sequenced material: peripheral blood. The receptors come from a man between 45 and 60 years old with active COVID-19.

The chain has TRBV19 and TRBJ2-1, with 12 bases fitting TRBD2. The germline V gene encodes CDR1 LNHDA and CDR2 SQIVND (reference sequence). This CDR3 region has 13 residues. The V and J ends lost 9 bases and 5 bases, in that order; junction bases with no gene match: 2. CDR3 in DNA: TGTGCCAGCAGGACTAGCGGGGACAATGAGCAGTTCTTC. Protein: CASRTSGDNEQFF.

V usage is TRBV7-2 and J usage is TRBJ1-3, with D possibly matching TRBD1 (5 bases). The CDR3 has 17 amino acids. V lost 5 bases to trimming and J lost 1 base, with 18 bases between them. Germline V CDR1 and CDR2: SGHTA, FQGNSA. CDR3 residues: CASSGPGGGSSGNTIYF. The CDR3 DNA sequence: TGTGCCAGCAGCGGCCCCGGGGGGGGGTCTTCTGGAAACACCATATATTTT.

The rearrangement links TRBV7-2 to TRBJ1-1; D unresolved. The V and J ends lost 4 bases and 2 bases respectively, with 2 bases between them. Germline V gene lookup returns CDR1 SGHTA and CDR2 FQGNSA. This CDR3 has 11 residues. As DNA, the CDR3 is TGTGCCAGCAGCTCTAACACTGAAGCTTTCTTT. Amino acid sequence: CASSSNTEAFF.

The chain joins TRBV27 to TRBJ1-1; no clear D. The CDR3 consists of 16 residues. V gave up 1 base and J gave up 3 bases, with 15 bases separating them. Germline CDR1 reads MNHEY; CDR2 reads SMNVEV (reference sequence). CDR3 in DNA: TGTGCCAGCAGTTTATATCGGCGGGGTTCGCACACTGAAGCTTTCTTT. Encoded protein: CASSLYRRGSHTEAFF.

The chain is built from TRBV29-1 and TRBJ2-2; D might be TRBD2 (5 bases). Trimming stripped 5 bases from V and 3 bases from J, with 7 bases between. The CDR3 sequence is 12 residues long. CDR1 and CDR2 from the germline V gene are SQVTM and ANQGSEA. CDR3 DNA: TGCAGCGTTATGAGGGACACCGGGGAGCTGTTTTTT. Translated: CSVMRDTGELFF.